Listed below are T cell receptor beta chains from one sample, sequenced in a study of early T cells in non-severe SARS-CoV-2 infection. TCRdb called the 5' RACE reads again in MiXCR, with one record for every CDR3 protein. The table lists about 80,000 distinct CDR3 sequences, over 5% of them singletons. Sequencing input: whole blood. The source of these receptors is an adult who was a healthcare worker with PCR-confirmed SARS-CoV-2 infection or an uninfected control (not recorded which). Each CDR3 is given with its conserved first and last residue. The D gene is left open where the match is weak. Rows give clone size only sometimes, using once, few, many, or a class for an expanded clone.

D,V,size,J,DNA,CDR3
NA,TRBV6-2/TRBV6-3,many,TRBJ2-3,TGTGCCAGCAGTCACGGGGATTCCACAGATACGCAGTATTTT,CASSHGDSTDTQYF
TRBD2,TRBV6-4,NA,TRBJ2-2,TGTGCCAGCAGTGACGGGACTAGCACCGGGGAGCTGTTTTTT,CASSDGTSTGELFF
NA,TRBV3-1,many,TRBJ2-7,TGTGCCAGCAGCAAAGGTCACGGGACCTACGAGCAGTACTTC,CASSKGHGTYEQYF
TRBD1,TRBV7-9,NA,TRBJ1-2,TGTGCCAGCAGCCCACTAACTGGGACAGCTAACTATGGCTACACCTTC,CASSPLTGTANYGYTF
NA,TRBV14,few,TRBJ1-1,TGTGCCAGCAGCCAAGATCCGGGATTCGGTTGGGAAAACACTGAAGCTTTCTTT,CASSQDPGFGWENTEAFF
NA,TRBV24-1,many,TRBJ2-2,TGTGCCACCGGGCGGACCGGGATCACGAACACCGGGGAGCTGTTTTTT,CATGRTGITNTGELFF
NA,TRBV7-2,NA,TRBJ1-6,TGTGCCAGCAGCTTAGCGGGGTCACAGGTCAATTCACCCCTCCACTTT,CASSLAGSQVNSPLHF
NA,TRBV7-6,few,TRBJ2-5,TGTGCCAGCAGCTTGAGAAACCGGGAGACTATAGGGACCCAGTACTTC,CASSLRNRETIGTQYF
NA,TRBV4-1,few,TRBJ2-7,TGCGCCAGCAGCCAATCGGTAGCTTACGAGCAGTACTTC,CASSQSVAYEQYF
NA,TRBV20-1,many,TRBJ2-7,TGCAGTGCTAGAGGACTCCAAAACTACGAGCAGTACTTC,CSARGLQNYEQYF
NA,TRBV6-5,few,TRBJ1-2,TGTGCCACCGGAACAGCAACTGATGGCTACACCTTC,CATGTATDGYTF
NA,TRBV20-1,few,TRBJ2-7,TGCAGTGCCCTAGGTCCCTACGAGCAGTACTTC,CSALGPYEQYF
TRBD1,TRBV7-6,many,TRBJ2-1,TGTGCCAGCAGCAAAACCGGGACAGGGGGCCGGGAGCAGTTCTTC,CASSKTGTGGREQFF
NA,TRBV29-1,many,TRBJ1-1,TGCAGCGTTGAGTCAGACGGGAGACCGACTGAAGCTTTCTTT,CSVESDGRPTEAFF
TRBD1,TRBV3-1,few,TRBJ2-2,TGTGCCAGCAGCCAGAGGGGGCTTAGCACCGGGGAGCTGTTTTTT,CASSQRGLSTGELFF
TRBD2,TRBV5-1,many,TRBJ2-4,TGCGCCAGCAGCTTGGTGACAGGGAGACTAGCGGGAGAGCGAGCCAAAAACATTCAGTACTTC,CASSLVTGRLAGERAKNIQYF
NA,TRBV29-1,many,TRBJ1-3,TGCAGCGTTGAAGATCGAGGCAGGTTCTCTGGAAACACCATATATTTT,CSVEDRGRFSGNTIYF
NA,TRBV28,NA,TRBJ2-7,TGTGCCAGCAAACTTACAGGGCCCTACGAGCAGTACTTC,CASKLTGPYEQYF
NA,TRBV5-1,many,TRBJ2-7,TGCGCCAGCAAGCAGGGCCTGAGATCCTACGAGCAGTACTTC,CASKQGLRSYEQYF
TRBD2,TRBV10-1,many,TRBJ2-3,TGCGCCAGCAGCGGACGACTAGCGGGCAGCACAGATACGCAGTATTTT,CASSGRLAGSTDTQYF
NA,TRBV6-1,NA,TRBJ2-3,TGTGCCAGCACTTCCAAGACGGGTGGGACAGATACGCAGTATTTT,CASTSKTGGTDTQYF
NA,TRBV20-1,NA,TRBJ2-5,TGCAGTGCTAGAATCCGCGGGGAGACCCAGTACTTC,CSARIRGETQYF
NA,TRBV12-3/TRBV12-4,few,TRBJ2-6,TGTGCCAGCAGTTTTCTCGACTCTGGGGCCAACGTCCTGACTTTC,CASSFLDSGANVLTF
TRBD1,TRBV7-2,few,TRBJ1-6,TGTGCCAGCAGCTTAGAAGGACAGGGGGCGGTGGATTCACCCCTCCACTTT,CASSLEGQGAVDSPLHF
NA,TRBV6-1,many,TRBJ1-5,TGTGCCAGCAGTGAAGTAGGCGGAAGCAATCAGCCCCAGCATTTT,CASSEVGGSNQPQHF
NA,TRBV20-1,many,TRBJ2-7,TGCAGTGCTAGACGGACGACCTACGAGCAGTACTTC,CSARRTTYEQYF
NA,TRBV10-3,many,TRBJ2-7,TGTGCCATCAGAGGGCATGGGGAAGACGAGCAGTACTTC,CAIRGHGEDEQYF
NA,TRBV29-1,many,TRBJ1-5,TGCAGCGTTGGCGACCATAGCAATCAGCCCCAGCATTTT,CSVGDHSNQPQHF
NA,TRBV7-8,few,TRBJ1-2,TGTGCCAGCAGCGACAGTCTATTCTACACCTTC,CASSDSLFYTF
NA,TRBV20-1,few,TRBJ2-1,TGCAGTGGCCTCAGGTGGGGTGAGGGAAACAATGAGCAGTTCTTC,CSGLRWGEGNNEQFF
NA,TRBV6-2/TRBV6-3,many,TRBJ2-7,TGTGCCAGCGGTCCCTCAGTTGCTGGCCGTGGCGAGCAGTACTTC,CASGPSVAGRGEQYF
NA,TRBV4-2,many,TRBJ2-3,TGTGCCAGCAGCCAAGATAAGGCACATACGCAGTATTTT,CASSQDKAHTQYF
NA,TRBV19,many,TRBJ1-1,TGTGCCAGTATATCTTCCGACGGAGCGAACACTGAAGCTTTCTTT,CASISSDGANTEAFF
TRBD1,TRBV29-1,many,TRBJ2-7,TGCAGCGTTGGGACAGGGGGCGGCGAGCAGTACTTT,CSVGTGGGEQYF
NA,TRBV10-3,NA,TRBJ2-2,TGTGCCATCAGTCCCCCCCGACTCCGGGGGGCTTTTCACTGGGAGCTGTTTTTT,CAISPPRLRGAFHWELFF
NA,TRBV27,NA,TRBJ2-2,TGTGCCAGCAGTTCCGGACCAAGGGGCACCGGGGAGCTGTTTTTT,CASSSGPRGTGELFF
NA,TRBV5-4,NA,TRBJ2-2,TGTGCCAGCAGCTTGGCGACTAGGCTGAGCACCGGGGAGCTGTTTTTT,CASSLATRLSTGELFF
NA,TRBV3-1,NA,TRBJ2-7,TGTGCCAGCAGCCAAGGAACAGACCCTTCCTACGAGCAGTACTTC,CASSQGTDPSYEQYF
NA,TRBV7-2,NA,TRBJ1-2,TGTGCCAGCAGCCCCCCCGGAGGCACAGGGCCTAACTATGGCTACACCTTC,CASSPPGGTGPNYGYTF
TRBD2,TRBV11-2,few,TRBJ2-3,TGTGCCAGCAGCCCGCAGGAGGGACTAGTGAGCACAGATACGCAGTATTTT,CASSPQEGLVSTDTQYF
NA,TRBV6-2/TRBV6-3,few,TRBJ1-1,TGTGCCAGCAGTTACGGGGTAAACACTGAAGTTTTCTTT,CASSYGVNTEVFF
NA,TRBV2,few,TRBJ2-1,TGTGCCAGCAGTGAAACTCGCGGGAACCACAATGAGCAGTTCTTC,CASSETRGNHNEQFF
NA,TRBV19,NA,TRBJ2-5,TGTGCCAGTAGTATAGGGACAACTCAAGAGACCCAGTACTTC,CASSIGTTQETQYF
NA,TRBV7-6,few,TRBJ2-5,TGTGCCAGCAGCTTAGCGCGGTTTGAGACCCAGTACTTC,CASSLARFETQYF
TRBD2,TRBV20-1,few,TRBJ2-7,TGCAGTGCTAGTTCGAGACTAGCGGGCTCCTACGAGCAGTACTTC,CSASSRLAGSYEQYF
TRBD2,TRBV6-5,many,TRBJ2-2,TGTGCCAGCCAGCGGGGACTCCACCTTGGGGGCGGGGAGCTGTTTTTT,CASQRGLHLGGGELFF